This T cell receptor (beta chain) was sequenced in a study of CD8 T cells in Susac syndrome. Sequencing of TCR beta was undertaken in CD8+ and CD4+ T cells derived from blood. TEMRA cells were FACS-enriched, unlike CD8+ and CD4+ T cells, which were negatively isolated. cDNA came from approximately 0.5 to 1 ug RNA primed by random hexamers. The method of amplification for TCR beta CDR3 was immunoSEQ multiplex PCR, covering 54 Vbeta and 13 Jbeta. TCRdb passed the immunoSEQ multiplex PCR reads through MiXCR, listing each CDR3 protein once. The sample holds fewer than 200,000 distinct CDR3 sequences, approximately 94% seen once. Trimming removed 6 bases from V and 1 base from J, with 13 bases in between. This CDR3 contains 15 residues. In germline, CDR1 is SGDLS, CDR2 YYNGEE.

The V and J genes are TRBV9 and TRBJ2-2; perhaps TRBD2 as D (5 bases). This clonotype was sampled from a human donor in good health. The sequencing input was CD4+ T cells from PBMCs. DNA of the CDR3: TGTGCCAGCACAGTTTCGGCGGGGAACACCGGGGAGCTGTTTTTT. Translated, it gives CASTVSAGNTGELFF.